Shown below are 9 T cell receptor beta chains from a single sample sequenced in a study of tumor-infiltrating lymphocytes in primary liver carcinoma. The researchers produced TCR beta cDNA from 500 to 550 ng total RNA with a constant-region primer. What produced the TCR beta libraries was three nested multiplex PCR rounds using slightly modified ARM-PCR. The first two PCR rounds, nine to ten cycles each, used TRBV1-TRBV30 forward primers and a C-beta reverse primer. MiXCR, applied by TCRdb to the multiplex PCR reads, yields one record per CDR3 protein. There are 100,000 to 150,000 distinct CDR3 sequences in the sample; approximately 64% occur only once, and roughly 7.9% lies in the top ten. Investigators took RNA and DNA out together from roughly 20-30 mg of unsorted bulk tissue. The sequencing input was liver tumor tissue from sampling region 3. Subset noted: tumor region T3, left-lateral pole. The receptor source for this set is a woman aged 60-70 years with primary liver carcinoma and hepatitis B virus infection.

CDR3 residues: CASSPNRGIEGYTF. The CDR3 nucleotides read TGTGCCAGCAGCCCCAATCGGGGAATTGAAGGCTACACCTTC. The gene calls are TRBV4-2 and TRBJ1-2, with D unresolved. Germline values: CDR1 LGHNA, CDR2 YNFKEQ. Deletions cut 4 bases from V and 8 bases from J, with 17 bases between. The CDR3 is 14 residues long.

This clonotype was picked up one time. One end of the junction fails to match germline, which may point to a read error. The chain carries TRBV28 and TRBJ1-1, with a possible D match to TRBD1 (6 bases). CDR1 and CDR2 from the germline V gene are MDHEN and SYDVKM. The CDR3 has 16 residues. The CDR3 coding sequence is TGTGCCAGCGGTTTCCTTAAAGGGGGGCCCAACACTGAAGCTTTCTTT. It translates to CASGFLKGGPNTEAFF.

To note about this clonotype: This is likely a read error, given that the CDR3 carries no conserved phenylalanine or tryptophan at its end. The rearrangement uses TRBV11-2 and TRBJ2-5; D remains ambiguous. The CDR3 length is 12 residues. Germline assignment: CDR1 SGHAT and CDR2 FQNNGV. Here the CDR3 reads CTSSQTQETQYI. The DNA for the CDR3 is TGTACCAGCAGCCAGACACAAGAGACCCAGTACATC.

Of note for this clonotype: As the CDR3 is not closed by the conserved phenylalanine or tryptophan, this likely results from a read error. CDR3 sequence (DNA): TGCAGCGGACATTCGAGCATCGGGGAGCTGTTTATT. Translation gives CSGHSSIGELFI. The chain recombines TRBV29-1 with TRBJ2-2, with D unresolved. The CDR3 spans 12 residues. CDR1 and CDR2 (germline): SQVTM, ANQGSEA. V lost 7 bases, J lost 7 bases, and 13 bases lay in between.

As regards this clonotype: One end of the junction fails to match germline, which may point to a read error. The CDR3: CASSLERGDTRYF. DNA for the CDR3: TGTGCTAGCAGCTTAGAGCGAGGAGATACGCGGTATTTT. The chain joins TRBV11-2 to TRBJ2-3; D not resolved. CDR3 size: 13 residues. The germline V gene encodes CDR1 SGHAT and CDR2 FQNNGV.

The chain joins TRBV2 to TRBJ1-6; 9 nucleotides agree with TRBD1. Germline-derived CDR1 and CDR2 are SNHLY and FYNNEI. J lost 6 bases, V lost 6 bases, and 3 bases had no gene match. The CDR3 spans 14 residues. The CDR3 DNA follows: TGTGCCAGCAGAGGGACAGGGAGTAATTCACCCCTCCACTTT. It codes for CASRGTGSNSPLHF.

J is TRBJ2-4 and V is TRBV5-1; D call uncertain. Between the trimmed V and J ends, which lost 0 bases and 8 bases, there was a span of 6 bases. The CDR3 is made up of 12 amino acids. Germline V gene data show CDR1 as SGHRS and CDR2 as YFSETQ. DNA of the CDR3: TGCGCCAGCAGCTTGGAGGCTGACATTCAGTACTTC. Its translation is CASSLEADIQYF.

The sample holds a few counts of this clonotype. A much more abundant neighbour one base away suggests this may be a read error. This sequence joins TRBV6-1 and TRBJ1-2, with 9 nucleotides matching TRBD1. The CDR3 has 14 residues. Germline V gene lookup returns CDR1 MNHNS and CDR2 SASEGT. The CDR3 loop reads CVSSEARTGVGYTF. The CDR3 DNA reads TGTGTCAGCAGTGAAGCGAGGACAGGGGTTGGCTACACCTTC.

This clonotype came up many times. The J gene is TRBJ1-5, the V gene TRBV29-1; D gene unclear. The V gene lost 4 bases and the J gene lost 6 bases, with 7 bases spanning the gap. CDR3 size: 11 residues. Per the germline V gene, CDR1 is SQVTM and CDR2 is ANQGSEA. This CDR3 reads CSVGTSQPQHF. The CDR3, as DNA: TGCAGCGTTGGTACGAGTCAGCCCCAGCATTTT.